Described below is a single TCR beta chain sequence and its context. The antigen is not known. Healthy Caucasian individuals from Russia aged roughly 6 to 95 were enrolled as donors. CDR1 is ENHRY and CDR2 is SYGVKD in the germline V gene. V was cut by 4 bases and J by 10 bases, with 10 bases left in between. The CDR3 is 12 residues long. The sample comes from a study of blood T cells in healthy people across ages. Study outcomes and limitations: Relative to aged donors, long-lived donors carried more naive CD4+ cells and displayed higher diversity.

Primed by a sample-barcoded 5' primer and a J-beta primer mix, a second PCR proceeded for about 6 to 12 cycles. A template-switch adaptor with 12 random nucleotides tagged each cDNA molecule. TCRdb re-called the 5' RACE reads with MiXCR, one entry per CDR3 protein. Among around 750,000 distinct CDR3 sequences listed, about 55% were seen once. The rearrangement joins TRBV10-3 to TRBJ1-4; D gene ambiguous. Sequencing input: blood. The clonotype was recovered from a man older than 75 in good health. For the CDR3, the DNA is TGTGCCATCAGTGCTACCCTGGGAAAACTGTTTTTT. Amino acids: CAISATLGKLFF.